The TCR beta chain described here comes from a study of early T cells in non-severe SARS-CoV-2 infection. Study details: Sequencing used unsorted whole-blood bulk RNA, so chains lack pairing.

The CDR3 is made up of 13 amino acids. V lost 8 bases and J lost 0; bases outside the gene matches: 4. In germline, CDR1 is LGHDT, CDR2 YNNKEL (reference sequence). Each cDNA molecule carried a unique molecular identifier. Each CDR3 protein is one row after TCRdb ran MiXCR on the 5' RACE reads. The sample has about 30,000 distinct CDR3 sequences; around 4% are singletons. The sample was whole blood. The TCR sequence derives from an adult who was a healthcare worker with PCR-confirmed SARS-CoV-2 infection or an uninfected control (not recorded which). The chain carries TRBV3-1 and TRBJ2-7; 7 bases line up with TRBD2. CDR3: CASRASGSYEQYF. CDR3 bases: TGTGCCAGCCGGGCTAGCGGCTCCTACGAGCAGTACTTC.